A single sample gave rise to the 32 T cell receptor beta chains below, sequenced in a study of PD-L1 blockade in urothelial cancer. Clones were sequenced by immunoSEQ multiplex PCR, and TCRdb holds only the in-frame ones, with some missing. The table shows 45,000 to 60,000 clones, with nearly 85% occurring only once. The sequencing here drew on PBMCs, taken around atezolizumab (anti-PD-L1) treatment. The receptor set was obtained from a man between 35 and 55 years old with urothelial cancer.

The rearrangement joins TRBV29-1 to TRBJ2-1, with 9 bases matching TRBD2. The CDR3 loop spans 18 amino acids. Per germline, CDR1 SQVTM and CDR2 ANQGSEA. Trimming took 4 bases from V and 0 from J; bases not matched to a gene: 13. The CDR3 spells CSVVGQASGISSYNEQFF. The CDR3, as DNA: TGCAGCGTTGTGGGTCAGGCTAGCGGGATTAGCTCCTACAATGAGCAGTTCTTC.

This clone has a single count. V and J are TRBV28 and TRBJ1-5; 7 bases fit TRBD1. Germline-derived CDR1 and CDR2 are MDHEN and SYDVKM. The CDR3 extends over 14 amino acids. V was clipped by 10 bases and J by 4 bases; unmatched bases: 10. The CDR3 nucleotides read TGTGCCACCAAGGGGGCCTTGCTGAATCAGCCCCAGCATTTT. Translated, it gives CATKGALLNQPQHF.

The V call is TRBV9, the J call TRBJ2-5, with D unclear. Trimming took 0 bases from V and 3 from J, leaving 9 bases between them. Per the germline V gene, CDR1 is SGDLS and CDR2 is YYNGEE. CDR3 length: 14 residues. This CDR3 is CASSVAVVEETQYF. The CDR3 DNA is TGTGCCAGCAGCGTAGCGGTGGTAGAAGAGACCCAGTACTTC.

This clone turned up a few times. This chain uses TRBV9 with TRBJ1-1; D unclear. CDR3 size: 14 residues. Germline V lookup: CDR1 SGDLS, CDR2 YYNGEE. V was cut by 2 bases and J by 4 bases, with 12 bases left in between. The CDR3 nucleotides read TGTGCCAGCAGCGTGGCGGGAAGTGCCACTGAAGCTTTCTTT. Its translation is CASSVAGSATEAFF.

The chain combines TRBV7-8 with TRBJ1-3, with D unclear. This CDR3 has 13 residues. The germline V gene encodes CDR1 SGHVS and CDR2 FQNEAQ. V was trimmed by 2 bases and J by 2 bases, leaving 4 bases between them. The CDR3 DNA sequence: TGTGCCAGCAGCTTACAGGCTGGAAACACCATATATTTT. Translated, it gives CASSLQAGNTIYF.

The chain has TRBV7-8 and TRBJ2-2; D is possibly TRBD1 (6 bases). The CDR3 is 17 residues long. Germline V gene lookup returns CDR1 SGHVS and CDR2 FQNEAQ. V was cut by 4 bases and J by 0 bases, with 15 bases left in between. CDR3: CASSSPLGHSNTGELFF. Here the CDR3 DNA reads TGTGCCAGCAGCTCGCCCCTGGGACATTCGAACACCGGGGAGCTGTTTTTT. Full variable domain (rest looked up from reference TRBV7-8 and TRBJ2-2): GAGVSQSPRYKVAKRGQDVALRCDPISGHVSLFWYQQALGQGPEFLTYFQNEAQLDKSGLPSDRFFAERPEGSVSTLKIQRTQQEDSAVYLCASSSPLGHSNTGELFFGEGSRLTVL.

This chain connects TRBV5-6 to TRBJ1-5; TRBD1 matches 7 bases. Germline V gene lookup returns CDR1 SGHDT and CDR2 YYEEEE. There are 15 residues in the CDR3. V dropped 4 bases and J dropped 6; count of bases not matched to a gene: 10. CDR3 DNA: TGTGCCAGCAGCCGAGGGGGCGTCTTAGGTCAGCCCCAGCATTTT. Translating gives CASSRGGVLGQPQHF.

This rearrangement joins TRBV27 to TRBJ2-2; D gene uncertain. There are 13 residues in the CDR3. In germline, CDR1 is MNHEY, CDR2 SMNVEV (reference sequence). V was pared by 0 bases and J by 4 bases, with 3 bases between. The CDR3 here is CASSLSSTGELFF. The DNA of the CDR3 is TGTGCCAGCAGTTTATCGAGCACCGGGGAGCTGTTTTTT.

This rearrangement joins TRBV9 to TRBJ2-3; maybe TRBD1 (5 bases). Germline CDR1 reads SGDLS; CDR2 reads YYNGEE. The CDR3 has 14 amino acids. Trimming removed 5 bases at V and 0 bases at J, with 10 bases between. In DNA form, the CDR3 reads TGTGCCAGCAGTTGGACATCTAGCACAGATACGCAGTATTTT. It translates to CASSWTSSTDTQYF.

J is TRBJ2-7 and V is TRBV12-5; D is perhaps TRBD2 (6 bases). V lost 0 bases to trimming and J lost 5 bases, with 23 bases between them. The CDR3 is 18 amino acids. Germline V gene lookup returns CDR1 LGHNT and CDR2 FRNRAP. CDR3 region: CASGLVRSGDLPSHEQYF. DNA for the CDR3: TGTGCTAGTGGTTTGGTACGTTCGGGGGACTTACCGTCTCACGAGCAGTACTTC.

The V call is TRBV9, the J call TRBJ2-7; TRBD2 might be the D (6 bases). The germline gives CDR1 SGDLS, CDR2 YYNGEE. This CDR3 has 15 residues. V was pared by 4 bases and J by 6 bases, with 20 bases between. The CDR3 spells CASSPRLGPLGEQYF. In nucleotides, the CDR3 is TGTGCCAGCAGCCCAAGACTAGGCCCACTGGGCGAGCAGTACTTC.

In this sample, this clone turned up a few times. The V gene is TRBV2, the J gene TRBJ2-2; TRBD1 aligns across 7 bases. The CDR3 length is 14 residues. Per the germline V gene, CDR1 is SNHLY and CDR2 is FYNNEI. The V gene end was trimmed by 10 bases and the J gene end by 5 bases; junction bases not matched to a gene: 10. The CDR3 spells CATWRTGLTGELFF. CDR3 coding DNA: TGTGCCACCTGGCGGACAGGACTTACCGGGGAGCTGTTTTTT.

The chain recombines TRBV5-8 with TRBJ2-1, with D tentatively TRBD1 (5 bases). CDR3 length equals 17 residues. Germline CDR1 and CDR2: SGHTS and YDEGEE. Trimming removed 0 bases from V and 2 bases from J, with 15 bases in between. The CDR3 DNA sequence: TGTGCCAGCAGCTTGGGGACATGGGAAATCCCCTACAATGAGCAGTTCTTC. Translation gives CASSLGTWEIPYNEQFF. Variable domain in full (rest from reference TRBV5-8 and TRBJ2-1): EAGVTQSPTHLIKTRGQQATLRCSPISGHTSVYWYQQALGLGLQFLLWYDEGEERNRGNFPPRFSGRQFPNYSSELNVNALELEDSALYLCASSLGTWEIPYNEQFFGPGTRLTVL.

The chain links TRBV6-5 to TRBJ2-5; D uncertain. This CDR3 is 11 amino acids long. The V and J ends lost 4 bases and 4 bases respectively, with 4 bases between them. The V gene's germline CDR1 is MNHEY and CDR2 SVGAGI. The CDR3 region is CASSSRETQYF. The CDR3 DNA sequence: TGTGCCAGCAGTTCTCGAGAGACCCAGTACTTC.

The V and J genes are TRBV5-5 and TRBJ1-4; D may be TRBD1 (5 bases). This CDR3 contains 14 residues. The V end was cut by 4 bases, the J end by 5 bases, with 12 bases between. The V gene's germline CDR1 is SGHKS and CDR2 YYEKEE (reference sequence). The DNA of the CDR3 is TGTGCCAGCAGCCTCGACAGCGCCAATGAAAAACTGTTTTTT. Amino acids: CASSLDSANEKLFF.

This chain links TRBV11-2 with TRBJ1-5, with 8 positions matching TRBD1. The CDR3 length is 15 residues. Germline V gives CDR1 SGHAT, CDR2 FQNNGV. Germline trimming cut 5 bases from V and 3 bases from J; bases unmatched to any gene: 6. The CDR3 sequence: CASSTGQEPNQPQHF. In nucleotides, the CDR3 is TGTGCCAGCAGCACGGGACAGGAGCCCAATCAGCCCCAGCATTTT.

The chain uses TRBV27 and TRBJ2-1; D is uncertain. Germline CDR1 reads MNHEY; CDR2 reads SMNVEV (reference sequence). Trimming shortened V by 10 bases and J by 2 bases, and 9 bases separated the two germline ends. The CDR3 totals 12 residues. DNA of the CDR3: TGTGCCACCTTAAATGCCTACAATGAGCAGTTCTTC. Translated, it gives CATLNAYNEQFF.

This chain connects TRBV19 to TRBJ1-1; the match to TRBD1 covers 8 bases. Losses at the gene ends were 5 bases for V and 1 base for J; bases not matched to a gene: 3. There are 14 residues in the CDR3. Germline CDR1 LNHDA, CDR2 SQIVND (reference sequence). In nucleotides, the CDR3 is TGTGCCAGTAGTGCGGGACAGGCGAACACTGAAGCTTTCTTT. It codes for CASSAGQANTEAFF. Full variable domain (outside the CDR3, taken from reference TRBV19 and TRBJ1-1): DGGITQSPKYLFRKEGQNVTLSCEQNLNHDAMYWYRQDPGQGLRLIYYSQIVNDFQKGDIAEGYSVSREKKESFPLTVTSAQKNPTAFYLCASSAGQANTEAFFGQGTRLTVV.

The rearrangement uses TRBV28 and TRBJ2-6, with 7 bases matching TRBD1. Trimming removed 0 bases from V and 0 bases from J; junction bases left unmatched: 8. Germline loops: CDR1 MDHEN, CDR2 SYDVKM. The CDR3 extends over 19 amino acids. CDR3 nucleotides: TGTGCCAGCAGTTTATGGGACAGGACAGAGGACTCTGGGGCCAACGTCCTGACTTTC. Translation gives CASSLWDRTEDSGANVLTF.

CDR3 sequence: CASSRAGTGEGLYGYTF. CDR3 bases: TGTGCCAGCAGTCGCGCCGGGACAGGGGAAGGCCTCTATGGCTACACCTTC. The V call is TRBV28, the J call TRBJ1-2; 10 bases map to TRBD1. Germline V gene data show CDR1 as MDHEN and CDR2 as SYDVKM. The CDR3 runs 17 residues. V dropped 5 bases and J dropped 4; count of bases not matched to a gene: 13.

The chain recombines TRBV11-2 with TRBJ2-3, with TRBD2 matching over 8 bases. This CDR3 has 16 amino acids. Germline CDR1 is SGHAT and CDR2 is FQNNGV. J was trimmed by 5 bases and V by 7 bases; bases with no gene match: 14. The CDR3 spells CASTSRGGQIKDTQYF. CDR3 in DNA: TGTGCCAGCACGTCTCGGGGGGGACAAATAAAAGATACGCAGTATTTT.

The rearrangement links TRBV7-3 to TRBJ2-1, with 11 bases that match TRBD2. This CDR3 comprises 15 residues. V lost 5 bases, J lost 8 bases, and 8 bases stayed unmatched. Germline CDR1 SGHTA, CDR2 FQGTGA. The CDR3 spells CASSQRLAGSHEQFF. In DNA form, the CDR3 reads TGTGCCAGCAGCCAAAGACTAGCGGGATCCCATGAGCAGTTCTTC.

This clone was counted once. This chain connects TRBV5-1 to TRBJ2-7, with TRBD2 matching 7 bases. The CDR3 is 16 residues long. Germline CDR1 is SGHRS and CDR2 is YFSETQ. Germline trimming cut 3 bases from V and 5 bases from J; bases unmatched to any gene: 14. Here the CDR3 DNA reads TGCGCCAGCAGCTCCTCTATGGCGGGAGTTGTCCACGAGCAGTACTTC. Translation: CASSSSMAGVVHEQYF.

The CDR3 loop is CASRLGEDPLDTQYF. The CDR3 DNA follows: TGTGCCAGCAGGCTGGGGGAGGACCCCCTGGATACGCAGTATTTT. The J gene is TRBJ2-3, the V gene TRBV2; D is possibly TRBD2 (6 bases). The length of the CDR3 is 15 residues. V gave up 6 bases and J gave up 6 bases, with 19 bases separating them. The germline CDR1 and CDR2 sequences are SNHLY and FYNNEI. Complete variable domain (other parts from reference TRBV2 and TRBJ2-3): EPEVTQTPSHQVTQMGQEVILRCVPISNHLYFYWYRQILGQKVEFLVSFYNNEISEKSEIFDDQFSVERPDGSNFTLKIRSTKLEDSAMYFCASRLGEDPLDTQYFGPGTRLTVL.

The chain joins TRBV6-6 to TRBJ2-1, with D perhaps matching TRBD1 (6 bases). From germline, CDR1 is MNHNY and CDR2 SVGAGI (reference sequence). The V gene lost 3 bases and the J gene lost 2 bases, with 8 bases spanning the gap. The length of the CDR3 is 14 residues. This chain's CDR3 is CASSYQGPYNEQFF. In nucleotides, the CDR3 is TGTGCCAGCAGTTATCAGGGGCCCTACAATGAGCAGTTCTTC.

In its sample, this clone was seen a few times. CDR3 sequence (DNA): TGTGCCAGCAGACCCGACAGGTTGAGTACTGAAGCTTTCTTT. Translating gives CASRPDRLSTEAFF. The chain joins TRBV6-5 to TRBJ1-1, with D possibly TRBD1 on 6 matching bases. The CDR3 is 14 residues long. Germline CDR1 is MNHEY and CDR2 is SVGAGI. Trimming pared 6 bases from V and 5 bases from J, leaving 16 bases between.

The J gene is TRBJ2-1, the V gene TRBV4-3; D remains ambiguous. From germline, CDR1 is LGHNA and CDR2 YSLEER. With 0 bases removed from V and 4 bases from J, the gap between germline ends came to 19 bases. CDR3 length: 18 residues. CDR3 amino acids: CASSQDNEPALFYNEQFF. CDR3 sequence (DNA): TGCGCCAGCAGCCAAGATAATGAGCCCGCCCTCTTTTACAATGAGCAGTTCTTC.

The genes are TRBV6-4 and TRBJ2-1, with 13 bases fitting TRBD2. With 6 bases clipped from V and 8 bases from J, the junction kept 7 bases outside the gene matches. The CDR3 consists of 15 residues. Germline V gene data show CDR1 as MRHNA and CDR2 as SNTAGT. The CDR3 loop reads CASSAGTSGMYEQFF. DNA for the CDR3: TGTGCCAGCAGCGCCGGGACTAGCGGGATGTATGAGCAGTTCTTC.

The chain combines TRBV7-9 with TRBJ2-2; tentative D call: TRBD2 (6 bases). Trimming shortened V by 5 bases and J by 1 base, and 11 bases separated the two germline ends. This CDR3 region has 15 residues. Looked up from germline, CDR1 is SEHNR and CDR2 is FQNEAQ (reference sequence). CDR3 region: CASSLGTVNTGELFF. The CDR3 DNA follows: TGTGCCAGCAGCCTAGGGACTGTGAACACCGGGGAGCTGTTTTTT.

The chain employs TRBV6-1 and TRBJ2-3, with D unclear. The germline V gene encodes CDR1 MNHNS and CDR2 SASEGT. The CDR3 has 11 amino acids. V lost 7 bases and J 3 bases, leaving 5 bases between the germline ends. CDR3: CASTRTDTQYF. The CDR3 DNA is TGTGCCAGCACGAGGACAGATACGCAGTATTTT.

CDR3 sequence: CASSVDRGSYNEQFF. CDR3 in DNA: TGTGCCAGCAGCGTTGACAGGGGATCCTACAATGAGCAGTTCTTC. V is TRBV9 and J is TRBJ2-1, with TRBD1 identical over 8 bases. The germline gives CDR1 SGDLS, CDR2 YYNGEE. The J segment lost 1 base and the V segment lost 2 bases, leaving 2 bases of the junction unmatched. The CDR3 totals 15 residues.

The chain joins TRBV19 to TRBJ2-2, with TRBD1 matching over 8 bases. In germline, CDR1 is LNHDA, CDR2 SQIVND (reference sequence). V shed 3 bases, J shed 6 bases, and the junction held 9 bases outside the gene matches. CDR3 length: 16 residues. In DNA, the CDR3 is TGTGCCAGTAGTATTACCGGGACAGGATTGGCCGGGGAGCTGTTTTTT. Translating gives CASSITGTGLAGELFF.